The 9 T cell receptor beta chains below all came from one sample that was sequenced in a study of monozygotic twins with inflammatory bowel disease. For each CDR3 protein, TCRdb gives one entry from its re-call of the 5' RACE reads, without DNA. The table for this sample gives 210,000 or so distinct CDR3 sequences. What was sequenced was blood. These receptors originate from a human donor with ulcerative colitis or Crohn's disease, or a healthy co-twin of an affected twin (not recorded which).

The rearrangement joins TRBV5-1 to TRBJ1-2; TCRdb lists TRBD1, though no DNA is available to test this call. Germline V gives CDR1 SGHRS, CDR2 YFSETQ. The CDR3 is 13 amino acids. The CDR3 sequence: CASSFRQGDGYTF.

The chain combines TRBV20-1 with TRBJ1-1. Germline CDR1 and CDR2: DFQATT and SNEGSKA (reference sequence). The CDR3 has 14 residues. This CDR3 is CSARDQEDPTEAFF.

V and J are TRBV7-2 and TRBJ2-7; TCRdb returns TRBD2, unconfirmable since there is no DNA. The CDR3 contains 15 residues. Germline CDR1 and CDR2: SGHTA and FQGNSA. CDR3 residues: CASSLLAGGGYEQYF.

Here the CDR3 reads CASAETRLDSFNYGYTF. V gene TRBV6-2 or TRBV6-3 combines with J gene TRBJ1-2; TCRdb reports TRBD1, a call that lacks DNA to check it against. There are 17 residues in the CDR3. In germline, CDR1 is MNHEY, CDR2 SVGEGT.

The chain carries TRBV19 and TRBJ2-1; TCRdb's D call of TRBD1 is untestable without DNA. CDR3 length: 13 residues. Germline V gene data show CDR1 as LNHDA and CDR2 as SQIVND (reference sequence). CDR3 in amino acids: CASRRGPNNEQFF.

The CDR3 here is CSALATDYGYTF. This chain joins TRBV29-1 and TRBJ1-2. The CDR3 contains 12 residues. Per the germline V gene, CDR1 is SQVTM and CDR2 is ANQGSEA.

The chain has TRBV13 and TRBJ2-1; the TRBD2 assignment by TCRdb is unverifiable without DNA. Germline CDR1 and CDR2: PRHDT and FYEKMQ (reference sequence). The CDR3 consists of 17 residues. This chain's CDR3 is CASSVRKWVAGNDEQFF. Drawing the rest from reference TRBV13 and TRBJ2-1, the complete variable domain is AAGVIQSPRHLIKEKRETATLKCYPIPRHDTVYWYQQGPGQDPQFLISFYEKMQSDKGSIPDRFSAQQFSDYHSELNMSSLELGDSALYFCASSVRKWVAGNDEQFFGPGTRLTVL.

The rearrangement links TRBV30 to TRBJ2-2. The CDR3 loop spans 15 amino acids. The germline gives CDR1 GTSNPN, CDR2 SVGIG (reference sequence). The CDR3: CAWSTKTANTGELFF.

The chain's CDR3 is CASSLAAENTGELFF. The chain couples TRBV5-1 to TRBJ2-2. This CDR3 has 15 amino acids. CDR1 and CDR2 (germline): SGHRS, YFSETQ.